Here is one TCR beta chain with its context. This clone was counted only a few times. What antigen it recognizes has not been identified. Base qualities are not at hand, and no much larger clone is one base apart. These data are taken from a study of beta chain features in type 1 diabetes (dated by TCRdb to 2017 to 2018). Looking at the study overall: Mean age, gender distribution, total cell number and subset yield did not differ between patients and healthy donors. Regulatory and stem cell-like memory subsets were obtained from only 8 patients and roughly eight healthy donors, while naive and central memory subsets were obtained from all 28 donors. A total of 85 million to 140 million sorted cells were examined across all samples, and a strong correlation was observed between cell number per subset and RNA yield. The study compared TCRB repertoires of sorted circulating CD4+ T cell subsets between recently diagnosed type 1 diabetes patients and matched healthy donors. The full study reports these points: Because cDNA rather than genomic DNA was sequenced, highly expressing activated cells could have been over-represented, although no difference in activation and CD3 levels was found between groups. Shorter templates might be favored by PCR, yet because patient and control samples were amplified and corrected together, any such skew would affect both groups equally. HLA sub-analyses involved small numbers of individuals, so any influence of HLA type on TCRB rearrangement remained unresolved. Naive, central memory and regulatory TCRB repertoires appeared more similar among patients than among healthy donors. Type 1 diabetes patients showed a moderate but significant shortening of TCRB CDR3 length in all four CD4+ subsets. At VDJ recombination sites, type 1 diabetes patients had fewer insertions and more deleted nucleotides, which implies abnormalities in thymic rearrangement.

The entire amount of isolated RNA was reverse transcribed using the High Capacity cDNA Reverse Transcription Kit, so the sequenced TCRB transcripts were expressed ones. Deep immunoSEQ sequencing was applied to naive, central memory and regulatory T cell samples, giving an average of approximately 4 million total reads per sample. Sorted cells were lysed in RLT buffer and RNA was extracted with DNase-treated RNeasy Micro or Mini kits, depending on cell number. Each cell subset was processed separately to prevent cross-contamination, with patient and healthy donor samples processed together. The immunoSEQ multiplex PCR was used to amplify TCRB sequences from cDNA, yielding 87-bp fragments that span the CDR3 region. Sequencing of the amplicons was performed on the Illumina HiSeq platform. Processing in the source paper ran as follows. Synthetic template baselines were used to correct PCR bias computationally, reads within Hamming distance 2 were collapsed, and singletons that could not be merged were discarded. Reads were aligned to IMGT to assign V, D and J genes, CDR3 length, and insertions or deletions at six rearrangement sites. Within each subset, clonotype counts were normalized to sorted cell number, after which true diversity and Gini coefficients were computed with the tcR R package. Repertoire sharing was quantified using the overlap coefficient calculated on TCRB nucleotide sequences. This is the immuneACCESS table as TCRdb keeps it, with only in-frame sequences that have V and J called. A part of the clones is gone; compared with another copy, unresolved V genes explain less than half, and the rest is unexplained. V, J and clone size are taken as reported in that table, and D and trimming were inferred from the DNA itself. The sample includes around 300,000 clones, with approximately 14% observed a single time. Together, the top ten hold more than 6.5% of the sample.

Each donor gave one peripheral blood draw, averaging approximately 0.12 L, which was collected into heparinised tubes. A BD FACSAria II and a panel including CD45RO, CCR7, CD25, CD127, CD95 and CD27 were used to sort naive, central memory, regulatory and stem cell-like memory CD4+ T cells. Purity was above 95% for every sorted population. PBMCs were separated immediately by Lymphoprep density gradient centrifugation and were stained directly, without being cultured. So that batch effects would be minimized, each experiment stained and sorted samples in pairs, pairing one healthy donor with one patient. This sequence originates from a man between 25 and 39 years old in good health. Sequencing was carried out using central memory CD4+ T cells from blood.

The nucleotide sequence reads as follows: TGCAGTGCTAGAGCCGACAACGAGCAGTACTTC. This encodes CSARADNEQYF. Here the chain combines TRBV20-1 and TRBJ2-7; the D gene assignment is ambiguous. V gives up 1 base and J gives up 5 bases, and the segment between their germline ends measures 6 bases. Counted from cysteine to phenylalanine, this CDR3 has 11 amino acids. Of the read, only the CDR3 DNA is kept; its 33 bases are in frame from base 1. The germline V gene (reference sequence) specifies DFQATT as CDR1 and SNEGSKA as CDR2.